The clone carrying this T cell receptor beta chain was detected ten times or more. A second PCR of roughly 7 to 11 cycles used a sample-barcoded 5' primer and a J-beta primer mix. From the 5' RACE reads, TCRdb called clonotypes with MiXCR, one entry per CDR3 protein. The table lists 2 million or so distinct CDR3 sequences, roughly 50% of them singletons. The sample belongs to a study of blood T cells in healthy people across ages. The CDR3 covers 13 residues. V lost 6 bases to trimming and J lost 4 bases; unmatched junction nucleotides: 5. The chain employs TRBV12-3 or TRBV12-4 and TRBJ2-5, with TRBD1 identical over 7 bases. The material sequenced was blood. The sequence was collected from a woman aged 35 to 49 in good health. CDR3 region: CASSEQGRETQYF. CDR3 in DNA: TGTGCCAGCAGCGAACAGGGGCGAGAGACCCAGTACTTC.